These T cell receptor beta chains were read from a single sample in a study of vaccination and CD4 T cells after COVID-19. TCRdb fed the PCR reads into MiXCR, producing one record per CDR3 protein. The repertoire holds roughly 6,800 distinct CDR3 sequences, roughly 33% seen once, with about a tenth in the top ten. These receptors have no identified antigens. The sequencing input was CD4+ T cells from blood, cultured in vitro. The receptors originated from a human donor in good health. The CDR3 runs from the conserved cysteine through the conserved F or W. Each record gives: D gene, V gene, CDR3 protein. The D gene is left open where the match is weak.

d_call: TRBD1; v_call: TRBV6-1; cdr3_aa: CASSRDRANSPLHF
d_call: TRBD2; v_call: TRBV20-1; cdr3_aa: CSASSGTSGNAKTQYF
d_call: TRBD2; v_call: TRBV20-1; cdr3_aa: CSARRASGVGDTQYF
d_call: TRBD1; v_call: TRBV7-6; cdr3_aa: CASSLGDREGYTF
d_call: -; v_call: TRBV20-1; cdr3_aa: CSAGDPINEQFF
d_call: -; v_call: TRBV24-1; cdr3_aa: CATSDRTRPWPQHF
d_call: -; v_call: TRBV30; cdr3_aa: CAWSASPEGTQYF
d_call: TRBD1; v_call: TRBV20-1; cdr3_aa: CSASTGGGSNQPQHF
d_call: -; v_call: TRBV11-2; cdr3_aa: CASSLMGYEGGTQYF
d_call: -; v_call: TRBV20-1; cdr3_aa: CSARDLDKGDTGELFF
d_call: -; v_call: TRBV20-1; cdr3_aa: CSASNLGPRSEQFF
d_call: TRBD2; v_call: TRBV5-4; cdr3_aa: CASSRGDQETQYF
d_call: -; v_call: TRBV5-1; cdr3_aa: CASSLASDQPQHF
d_call: -; v_call: TRBV20-1; cdr3_aa: CSASLAGTETQYF
d_call: -; v_call: TRBV6-1; cdr3_aa: CATQRGALSTEAFF
d_call: TRBD1; v_call: TRBV20-1; cdr3_aa: CSARSGGVYNEQFF
d_call: TRBD1; v_call: TRBV6-1; cdr3_aa: CASSPPATGGGSPLHF